These 23 T cell receptor beta chains were all obtained from the same sample, sequenced in a study of blood T cell repertoires in COVID-19 (TCRdb year 2020). Libraries were prepared through the immunoSEQ multiplex PCR assay. In its TCRdb copy, this immuneACCESS table keeps in-frame sequences only and misses some clones. Where compared with another copy, unresolved V genes explain less than half of these, and the others have no known cause. The sample yields roughly 250,000 clones; 81% were counted once. The ten largest account for around 3% of the sample. Material: peripheral blood. These receptor sequences come from a woman aged 60 to 75 with active or convalescent COVID-19.

The chain is built from TRBV6-1 and TRBJ1-6; weak D call: TRBD1 (6 bases). CDR3 length: 14 amino acids. The germline V gene encodes CDR1 MNHNS and CDR2 SASEGT. V lost 1 base to trimming and J lost 8 bases, with 9 bases between them. The CDR3 bases are TGTGCCAGCAGTGAAGTCAGGGGTTATTCACCCCTCCACTTT. Its translation: CASSEVRGYSPLHF.

The rearrangement uses TRBV28 and TRBJ1-1; TRBD1 aligns across 8 bases. Trimming removed 9 bases from V and 3 bases from J; junction bases left unmatched: 9. The CDR3 extends over 14 amino acids. Looked up from germline, CDR1 is MDHEN and CDR2 is SYDVKM. CDR3 in DNA: TGTGCCAGTACAGGGGGAGGGTCGGACACTGAAGCTTTCTTT. Translated, it gives CASTGGGSDTEAFF.

This clone was counted between two and nine times. V and J are TRBV7-6 and TRBJ1-2; the D gene is possibly TRBD1 (5 bases). The V end was cut by 2 bases, the J end by 2 bases, with 9 bases between. Germline V gives CDR1 SGHVS, CDR2 FNYEAQ. This CDR3 is built from 14 residues. The CDR3 coding sequence is TGTGCCAGCAGCTTATCCCGGGGGAACTATGGCTACACCTTC. Its translation is CASSLSRGNYGYTF.

This clone was found a few times. This chain connects TRBV19 to TRBJ2-7, with TRBD2 as a possible D gene (5 bases). The germline CDR1 and CDR2 sequences are LNHDA and SQIVND (reference sequence). Trimming took 3 bases from V and 6 from J, leaving 12 bases between them. The CDR3 is made up of 13 amino acids. In DNA, the CDR3 is TGTGCCAGTAGTATTATCTTGGAGGTCGAGCAGTACTTC. Protein: CASSIILEVEQYF.

This clone was recorded once. V usage is TRBV7-2 and J usage is TRBJ2-2; TRBD1 matches 9 bases. V lost 5 bases, J lost 6 bases, and 7 bases stayed unmatched. Germline assignment: CDR1 SGHTA and CDR2 FQGNSA. The CDR3 totals 15 residues. The CDR3 sequence: CASSPPTGGAGELFF. In DNA, the CDR3 is TGTGCCAGCAGCCCCCCTACAGGGGGCGCCGGGGAGCTGTTTTTT. Supplemented by reference TRBV7-2 and TRBJ2-2, the full variable domain reads GAGVSQSPSNKVTEKGKDVELRCDPISGHTALYWYRQSLGQGLEFLIYFQGNSAPDKSGLPSDRFSAERTGGSVSTLTIQRTQQEDSAVYLCASSPPTGGAGELFFGEGSRLTVL.

V usage is TRBV6-1 and J usage is TRBJ2-3, with TRBD2 identical over 10 bases. The germline V gene encodes CDR1 MNHNS and CDR2 SASEGT. The CDR3 length is 15 residues. After removal of 2 bases from V and 6 bases from J, the junction contained 5 bases not matched to a gene. DNA for the CDR3: TGTGCCAGCAGTGAACGGAGCGGGGGGGCCGATACGCAGTATTTT. It translates to CASSERSGGADTQYF.

This chain uses TRBV10-1 with TRBJ2-7, with 11 bases lining up with TRBD1. The CDR3 consists of 15 residues. Germline V gene lookup returns CDR1 WNHNN and CDR2 SYGVQD (reference sequence). V trimming: 2 bases; J trimming: 3 bases; junction bases outside the gene matches: 3. The CDR3 DNA reads TGCGCCAGCAGTGAGGGGACAGGGGGATTCTACGAGCAGTACTTC. It specifies CASSEGTGGFYEQYF.

The rearrangement links TRBV29-1 to TRBJ1-1; TRBD1 is a possible D gene (6 bases). Trimming left V 5 bases short and J 5 bases short, with 12 bases between. The CDR3 is 12 amino acids. Germline V CDR1 and CDR2: SQVTM, ANQGSEA. CDR3 residues: CSVTGLGTEAFF. DNA of the CDR3: TGCAGCGTTACAGGGTTGGGGACTGAAGCTTTCTTT.

The V and J genes are TRBV6-5 and TRBJ1-6, with D unresolved. CDR3 size: 11 residues. Germline V gene data show CDR1 as MNHEY and CDR2 as SVGAGI. Trimming took off 7 bases at V and 7 bases at J, with 5 bases between the two ends. This CDR3 is CASKSNSPLHF. The CDR3, as DNA: TGTGCCAGCAAAAGCAATTCACCCCTCCACTTT.

The chain carries TRBV3-1 (or the pseudogene TRBV3-2) and TRBJ2-3; perhaps TRBD1 as D (5 bases). The CDR3 has 16 amino acids. The germline V and J ends were trimmed by 5 bases and 2 bases, with 17 bases remaining between them. CDR1 LGHDT and CDR2 YNNKEL come from the germline V gene (reference sequence). The CDR3 is CASSYIPTDTTDTQYF. CDR3 DNA: TGTGCCAGCAGCTACATCCCGACAGACACCACAGATACGCAGTATTTT.

The rearrangement links TRBV18 to TRBJ1-2; TRBD1 matches at 9 bases. This CDR3 spans 13 amino acids. The V and J ends lost 2 bases and 6 bases, in that order; junction bases with no gene match: 1. Germline values: CDR1 KGHSH, CDR2 LQKENI. CDR3 in DNA: TGTGCCAGCTCACCAGGACAGGGGAATGGCTACACCTTC. This codes for CASSPGQGNGYTF.

A single count supports this clone. This chain uses TRBV6-2 or TRBV6-3 with TRBJ2-3; 14 bases agree with TRBD2. V was clipped by 2 bases and J by 0 bases; unmatched bases: 10. Germline values: CDR1 MNHEY, CDR2 SVGEGT. The CDR3 is 20 amino acids. CDR3 amino acids: CASSYPPTSGGATSTDTQYF. CDR3 coding DNA: TGTGCCAGCAGTTACCCCCCGACTAGCGGGGGGGCAACTAGCACAGATACGCAGTATTTT.

The chain is built from TRBV18 and TRBJ1-2; 7 positions match TRBD1. CDR1 and CDR2 from the germline V gene are KGHSH and LQKENI. The ends lost 3 bases at V and 0 bases at J; junction bases unmatched: 4. CDR3 length: 15 amino acids. This CDR3 is CASSPTDRTNYGYTF. The CDR3 DNA reads as TGTGCCAGCTCACCTACGGACAGGACTAACTATGGCTACACCTTC.

This clone was recorded a few times. V gene TRBV5-4 combines with J gene TRBJ1-2; D unclear. This CDR3 region has 17 residues. Germline values: CDR1 SGHNT, CDR2 YYREEE (reference sequence). V was clipped by 4 bases and J by 3 bases, with 22 bases between them. The CDR3 loop reads CASSPVRHRSGDYGYTF. The CDR3 nucleotides are TGTGCCAGCAGCCCCGTTCGCCACAGATCCGGGGACTATGGCTACACCTTC.

The chain couples TRBV18 to TRBJ2-7; D is perhaps TRBD2 (5 bases). This CDR3 is built from 16 residues. Per germline, CDR1 KGHSH and CDR2 LQKENI. V was pared by 3 bases and J by 0 bases, with 15 bases between. This CDR3 reads CASSPNSLGSSYEQYF. The CDR3 DNA is TGTGCCAGCTCACCTAATTCCCTAGGGAGCTCCTACGAGCAGTACTTC.

The J gene is TRBJ2-7, the V gene TRBV5-1; 10 nucleotides line up with TRBD2. J lost 2 bases, V lost 2 bases, and 7 bases had no gene match. CDR1 SGHRS and CDR2 YFSETQ come from the germline V gene. CDR3 size: 16 residues. CDR3 sequence reads: CASSFSIAGGAYEQYF. In nucleotides, the CDR3 is TGCGCCAGCAGCTTCTCAATAGCGGGGGGAGCCTACGAGCAGTACTTC.

Turning to this clone: Other DNA sequences from this sample encode an identical CDR3 as well. The V gene is TRBV5-6, the J gene TRBJ1-1, with a tentative D call TRBD1 (5 bases). The germline V and J ends were trimmed by 1 base and 0 bases, with 7 bases remaining between them. Germline-derived CDR1 and CDR2 are SGHDT and YYEEEE. This CDR3 is 14 amino acids long. The CDR3 here is CASSLTGLNTEAFF. The CDR3 nucleotides are TGTGCCAGCAGCTTGACAGGACTGAACACTGAAGCTTTCTTT. Together with reference TRBV5-6 and TRBJ1-1, the CDR3 gives the full variable domain: DAGVTQSPTHLIKTRGQQVTLRCSPKSGHDTVSWYQQALGQGPQFIFQYYEEEERQRGNFPDRFSGHQFPNYSSELNVNALLLGDSALYLCASSLTGLNTEAFFGQGTRLTVV.

This chain's CDR3 is CASSPPGGGYTF. The CDR3 nucleotides are TGCGCCAGCAGCCCGCCGGGGGGGGGCTACACCTTC. The rearrangement links TRBV4-3 to TRBJ1-2; tentatively, D is TRBD1 (5 bases). Germline CDR1 reads LGHNA; CDR2 reads YSLEER. The CDR3 runs to 12 residues. Trimming stripped 4 bases from V and 8 bases from J, with 11 bases between.

The count of this clone is one. V gene TRBV5-1 combines with J gene TRBJ1-2; D is uncertain. V was clipped by 0 bases and J by 0 bases, with 6 bases between them. This CDR3 contains 14 residues. CDR1 is SGHRS and CDR2 is YFSETQ in the germline V gene. CDR3 sequence reads: CASSLATANYGYTF. The CDR3 coding sequence is TGCGCCAGCAGCTTGGCCACAGCTAACTATGGCTACACCTTC.

This sequence joins TRBV27 and TRBJ1-2; 7 bases map to TRBD1. There are 15 residues in the CDR3. Trimming took 5 bases from V and 2 from J; bases not matched to a gene: 8. Germline V gene sequence: CDR1 MNHEY, CDR2 SMNVEV (reference sequence). This CDR3 reads CASSPHRGGNYGYTF. The CDR3 DNA follows: TGTGCCAGCAGTCCTCACAGGGGCGGCAACTATGGCTACACCTTC.

This chain connects TRBV10-3 to TRBJ1-2; TRBD1 matches 10 bases. The germline V gene has CDR1 ENHRY and CDR2 SYGVKD. V trimming: 2 bases; J trimming: 2 bases; junction bases outside the gene matches: 8. The CDR3 covers 17 residues. The CDR3 sequence is CAISEDPWDRGNYGYTF. CDR3 bases: TGTGCCATCAGTGAGGACCCCTGGGACAGGGGCAACTATGGCTACACCTTC.

The chain employs TRBV12-2 and TRBJ2-3; the listed D gene, TRBD1, was not tested against the DNA. TRBV12-2 is labeled a pseudogene. The CDR3 runs to 20 residues. This CDR3 is CASRLVALVTARFRTDTQYF. CDR3 nucleotides: TGTGCAAGTCGCTTAGTTGCGCTAGTGACAGCCCGGTTCCGCACAGATACGCAGTATTTT.

The chain recombines TRBV29-1 with TRBJ1-1; 7 bases are shared with TRBD1. This CDR3 is built from 13 residues. Germline CDR1 is SQVTM and CDR2 is ANQGSEA. Trimming removed 3 bases from V and 5 bases from J; junction bases left unmatched: 6. The CDR3 loop reads CSVDRGSETEAFF. The CDR3 nucleotides are TGCAGCGTTGACAGGGGGTCGGAGACTGAAGCTTTCTTT.